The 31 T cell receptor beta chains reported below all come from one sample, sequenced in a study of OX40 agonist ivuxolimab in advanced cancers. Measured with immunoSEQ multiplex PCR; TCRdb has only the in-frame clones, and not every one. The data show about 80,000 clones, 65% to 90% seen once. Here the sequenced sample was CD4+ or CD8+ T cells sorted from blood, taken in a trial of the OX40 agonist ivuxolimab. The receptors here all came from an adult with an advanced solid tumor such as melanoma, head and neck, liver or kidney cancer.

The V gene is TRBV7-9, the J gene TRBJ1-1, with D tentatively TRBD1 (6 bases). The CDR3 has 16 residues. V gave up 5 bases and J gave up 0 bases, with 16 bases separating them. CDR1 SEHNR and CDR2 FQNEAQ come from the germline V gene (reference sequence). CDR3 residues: CASSHIGGRLNTEAFF. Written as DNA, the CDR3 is TGTGCCAGCAGCCACATCGGGGGGCGGCTGAACACTGAAGCTTTCTTT.

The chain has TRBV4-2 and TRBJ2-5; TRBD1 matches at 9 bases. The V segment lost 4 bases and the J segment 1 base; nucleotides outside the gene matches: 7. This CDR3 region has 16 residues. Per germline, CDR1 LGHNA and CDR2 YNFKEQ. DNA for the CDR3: TGTGCCAGCAGCCGTATCCGGACAGGGGTCCAAGAGACCCAGTACTTC. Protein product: CASSRIRTGVQETQYF.

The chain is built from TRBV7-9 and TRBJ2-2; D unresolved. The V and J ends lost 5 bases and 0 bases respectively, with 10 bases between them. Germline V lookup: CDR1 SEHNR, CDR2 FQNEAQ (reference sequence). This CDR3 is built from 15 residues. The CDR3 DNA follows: TGTGCCAGCAGCCCTACAGCCGCGAACACCGGGGAGCTGTTTTTT. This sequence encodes CASSPTAANTGELFF.

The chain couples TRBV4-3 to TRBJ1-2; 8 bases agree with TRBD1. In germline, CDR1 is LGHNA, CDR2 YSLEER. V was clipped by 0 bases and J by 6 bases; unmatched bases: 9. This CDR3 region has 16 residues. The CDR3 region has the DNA TGCGCCAGCAGCCAAGACTGGGCAGGGGGCAGGAATGGCTACACCTTC. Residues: CASSQDWAGGRNGYTF.

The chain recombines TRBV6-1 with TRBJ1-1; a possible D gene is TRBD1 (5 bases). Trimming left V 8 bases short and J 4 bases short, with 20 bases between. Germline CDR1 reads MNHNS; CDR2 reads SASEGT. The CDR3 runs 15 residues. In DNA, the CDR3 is TGTGCCAGCGGGGGGGGGAGAGGGCTAGTCACTGAAGCTTTCTTT. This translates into CASGGGRGLVTEAFF.

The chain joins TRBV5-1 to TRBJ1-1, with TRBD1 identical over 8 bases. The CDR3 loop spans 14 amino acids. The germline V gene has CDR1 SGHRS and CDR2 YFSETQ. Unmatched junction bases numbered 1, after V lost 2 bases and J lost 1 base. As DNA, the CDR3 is TGCGCCAGCAGCTTCGGGACAGGGAACACTGAAGCTTTCTTT. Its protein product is CASSFGTGNTEAFF.

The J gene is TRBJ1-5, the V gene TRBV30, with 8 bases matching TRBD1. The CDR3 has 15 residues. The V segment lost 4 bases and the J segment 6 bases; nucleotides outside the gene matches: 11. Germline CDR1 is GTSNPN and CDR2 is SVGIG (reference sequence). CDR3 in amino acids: CAWNSGQGYPQPQHF. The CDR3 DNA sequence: TGTGCCTGGAACTCCGGACAGGGCTATCCTCAGCCCCAGCATTTT.

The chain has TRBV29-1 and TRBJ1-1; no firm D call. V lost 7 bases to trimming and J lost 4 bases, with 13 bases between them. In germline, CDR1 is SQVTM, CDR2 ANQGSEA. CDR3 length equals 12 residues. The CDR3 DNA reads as TGCAGCGCTAAGGGCGAGAGCACTGAAGCTTTCTTT. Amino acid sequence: CSAKGESTEAFF.

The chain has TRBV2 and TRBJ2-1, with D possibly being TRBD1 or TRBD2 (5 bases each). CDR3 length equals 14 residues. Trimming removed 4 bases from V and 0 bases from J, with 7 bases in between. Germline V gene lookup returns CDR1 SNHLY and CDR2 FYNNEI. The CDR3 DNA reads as TGTGCCAGCAGTGCAGGGAGCTCCTACAATGAGCAGTTCTTC. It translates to CASSAGSSYNEQFF.

The DNA of the CDR3 is TGTGCCTGGAGTGTACGGGGTTTGAACGAGCAGTACTTC. Translating gives CAWSVRGLNEQYF. This chain links TRBV30 with TRBJ2-7; a possible D gene is TRBD2 (5 bases). Trimming took 0 bases from V and 5 from J, leaving 11 bases between them. Germline V CDR1 and CDR2: GTSNPN, SVGIG (reference sequence). This CDR3 has 13 amino acids.

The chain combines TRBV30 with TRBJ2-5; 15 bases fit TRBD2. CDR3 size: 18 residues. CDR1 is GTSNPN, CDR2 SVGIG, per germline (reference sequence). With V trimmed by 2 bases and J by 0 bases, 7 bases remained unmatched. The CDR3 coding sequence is TGTGCCTGGAGTCCTGGACTAGCGGGGGGGACGTACCAAGAGACCCAGTACTTC. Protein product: CAWSPGLAGGTYQETQYF.

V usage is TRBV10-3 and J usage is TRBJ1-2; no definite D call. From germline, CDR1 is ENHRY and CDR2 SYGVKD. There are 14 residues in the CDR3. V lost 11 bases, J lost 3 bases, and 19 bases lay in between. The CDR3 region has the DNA TGTGCCGGCCACAGCGAGGGAACTTACTATGGCTACACCTTC. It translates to CAGHSEGTYYGYTF.

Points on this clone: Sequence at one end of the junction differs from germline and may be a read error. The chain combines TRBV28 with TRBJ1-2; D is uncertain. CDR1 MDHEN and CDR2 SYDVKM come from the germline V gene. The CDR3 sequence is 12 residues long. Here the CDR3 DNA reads TGTGCCAGCGGGAGATCCGGCCTATCTGGCATCTTC. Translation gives CASGRSGLSGIF.

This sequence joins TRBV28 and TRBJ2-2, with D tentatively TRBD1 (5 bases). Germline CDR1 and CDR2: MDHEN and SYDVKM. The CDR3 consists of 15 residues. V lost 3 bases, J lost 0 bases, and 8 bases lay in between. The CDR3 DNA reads TGTGCCAGCAGTTTCAGGACACCGAACACCGGGGAGCTGTTTTTT. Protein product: CASSFRTPNTGELFF.

The CDR3 loop is CASLGTKAFF. DNA for the CDR3: TGTGCCAGCCTAGGGACAAAGGCTTTCTTT. V gene TRBV5-5 combines with J gene TRBJ1-1, with D tentatively TRBD1 (6 bases). This CDR3 has 10 amino acids. V was cut by 7 bases and J by 11 bases, with 12 bases left in between. Germline CDR1 is SGHKS and CDR2 is YYEKEE (reference sequence).

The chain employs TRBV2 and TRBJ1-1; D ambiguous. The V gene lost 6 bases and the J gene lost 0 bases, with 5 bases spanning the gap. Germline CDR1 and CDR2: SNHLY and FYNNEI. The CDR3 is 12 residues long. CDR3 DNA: TGTGCCAGCAGACATATGAACACTGAAGCTTTCTTT. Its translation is CASRHMNTEAFF.

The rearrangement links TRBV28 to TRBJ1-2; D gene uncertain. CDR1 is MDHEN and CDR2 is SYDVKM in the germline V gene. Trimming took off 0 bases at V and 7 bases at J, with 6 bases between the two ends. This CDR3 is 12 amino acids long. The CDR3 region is CASSLWEGGYTF. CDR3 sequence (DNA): TGTGCCAGCAGTTTATGGGAGGGTGGCTACACCTTC.

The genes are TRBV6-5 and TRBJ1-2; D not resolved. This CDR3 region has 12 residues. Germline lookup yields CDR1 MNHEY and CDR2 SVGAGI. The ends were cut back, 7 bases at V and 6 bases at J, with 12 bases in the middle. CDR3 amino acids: CASMGYGNGYTF. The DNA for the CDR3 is TGTGCCAGCATGGGGTACGGGAATGGCTACACCTTC.

The CDR3, as DNA: TGTGCCAGCAACAGGGCTCCGATCACAGATACGCAGTATTTT. This translates into CASNRAPITDTQYF. The chain has TRBV28 and TRBJ2-3; tentatively, D is TRBD1 (6 bases). Germline values: CDR1 MDHEN, CDR2 SYDVKM. V gave up 7 bases and J gave up 2 bases, with 13 bases separating them. The CDR3 sequence is 14 residues long.

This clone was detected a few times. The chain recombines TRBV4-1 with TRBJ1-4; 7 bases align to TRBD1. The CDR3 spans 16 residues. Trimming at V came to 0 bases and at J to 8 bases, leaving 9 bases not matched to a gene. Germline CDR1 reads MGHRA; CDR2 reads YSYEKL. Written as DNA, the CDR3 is TGCGCCAGCAGCCAAGATCAGGCGAGGGGGCACGAAAAACTGTTTTTT. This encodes CASSQDQARGHEKLFF.

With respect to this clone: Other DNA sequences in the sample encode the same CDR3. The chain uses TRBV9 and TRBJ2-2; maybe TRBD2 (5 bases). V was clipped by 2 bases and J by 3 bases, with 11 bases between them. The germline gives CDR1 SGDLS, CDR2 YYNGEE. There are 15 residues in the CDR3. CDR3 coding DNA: TGTGCCAGCAGCGTCCGGGGTGGGGACACCGGGGAGCTGTTTTTT. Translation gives CASSVRGGDTGELFF.

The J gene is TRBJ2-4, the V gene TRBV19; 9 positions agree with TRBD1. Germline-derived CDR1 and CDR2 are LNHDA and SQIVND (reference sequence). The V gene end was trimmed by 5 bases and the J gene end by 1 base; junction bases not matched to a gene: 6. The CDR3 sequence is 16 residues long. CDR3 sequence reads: CASSLTGGLAKNIQYF. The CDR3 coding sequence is TGTGCCAGTAGTTTAACAGGGGGCTTGGCCAAAAACATTCAGTACTTC.

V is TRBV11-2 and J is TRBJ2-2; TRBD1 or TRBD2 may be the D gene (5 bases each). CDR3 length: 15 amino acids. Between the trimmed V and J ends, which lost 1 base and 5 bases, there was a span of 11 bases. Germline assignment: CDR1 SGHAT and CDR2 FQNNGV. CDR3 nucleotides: TGTGCCAGCAGCTTAGCGGGGCCGGGGACCGGGGAGCTGTTTTTT. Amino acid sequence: CASSLAGPGTGELFF. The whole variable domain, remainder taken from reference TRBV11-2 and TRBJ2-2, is EAGVAQSPRYKIIEKRQSVAFWCNPISGHATLYWYQQILGQGPKLLIQFQNNGVVDDSQLPKDRFSAERLKGVDSTLKIQPAKLEDSAVYLCASSLAGPGTGELFFGEGSRLTVL.

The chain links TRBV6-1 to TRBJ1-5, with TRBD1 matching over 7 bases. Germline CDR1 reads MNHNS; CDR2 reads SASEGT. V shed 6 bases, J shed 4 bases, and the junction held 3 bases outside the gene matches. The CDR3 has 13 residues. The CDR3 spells CASRSDRNQPQHF. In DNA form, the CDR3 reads TGTGCCAGCAGATCGGACAGGAATCAGCCCCAGCATTTT.

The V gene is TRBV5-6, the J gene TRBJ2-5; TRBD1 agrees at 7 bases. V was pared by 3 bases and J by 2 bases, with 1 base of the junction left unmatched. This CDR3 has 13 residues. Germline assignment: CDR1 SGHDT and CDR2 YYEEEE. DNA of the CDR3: TGTGCCAGCAGCTCGACAGGGCAAGAGACCCAGTACTTC. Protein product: CASSSTGQETQYF.

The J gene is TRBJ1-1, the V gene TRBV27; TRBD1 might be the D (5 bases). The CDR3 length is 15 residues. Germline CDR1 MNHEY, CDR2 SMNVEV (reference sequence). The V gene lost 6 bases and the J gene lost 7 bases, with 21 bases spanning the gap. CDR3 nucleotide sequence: TGTGCCAGCAGCCCCCAGTGGGGGGAAATTAATGAAGCTTTCTTT. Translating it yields CASSPQWGEINEAFF.

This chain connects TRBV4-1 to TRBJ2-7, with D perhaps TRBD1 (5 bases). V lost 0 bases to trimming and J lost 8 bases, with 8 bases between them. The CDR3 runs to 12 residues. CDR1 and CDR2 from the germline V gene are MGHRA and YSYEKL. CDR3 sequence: CASSQDWTKQYF. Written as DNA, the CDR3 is TGCGCCAGCAGCCAAGATTGGACAAAGCAGTACTTC.

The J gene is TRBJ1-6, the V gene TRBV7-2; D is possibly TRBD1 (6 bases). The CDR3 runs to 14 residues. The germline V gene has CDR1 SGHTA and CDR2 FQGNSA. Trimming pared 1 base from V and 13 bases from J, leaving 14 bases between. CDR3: CASSLGGALGPLHF. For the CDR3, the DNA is TGTGCCAGCAGCTTAGGGGGGGCGCTAGGGCCCCTCCACTTT.

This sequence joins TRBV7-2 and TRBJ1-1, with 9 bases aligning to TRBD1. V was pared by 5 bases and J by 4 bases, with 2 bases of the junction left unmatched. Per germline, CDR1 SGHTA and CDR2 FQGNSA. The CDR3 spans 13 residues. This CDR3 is CASSEQGATEAFF. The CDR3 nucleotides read TGTGCCAGCAGCGAACAGGGGGCCACTGAAGCTTTCTTT.

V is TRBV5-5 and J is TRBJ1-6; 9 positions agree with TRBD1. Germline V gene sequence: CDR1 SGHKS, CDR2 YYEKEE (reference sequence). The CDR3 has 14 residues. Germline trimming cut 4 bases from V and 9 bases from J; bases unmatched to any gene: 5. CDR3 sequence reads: CASSRQGEGSPLHF. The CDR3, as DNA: TGTGCCAGCAGCAGACAGGGGGAAGGTTCACCCCTCCACTTT.

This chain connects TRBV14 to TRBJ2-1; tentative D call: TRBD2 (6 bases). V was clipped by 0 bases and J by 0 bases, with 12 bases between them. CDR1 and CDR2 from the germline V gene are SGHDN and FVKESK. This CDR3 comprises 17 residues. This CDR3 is CASSQDVGGYSYNEQFF. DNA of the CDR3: TGTGCCAGCAGCCAAGATGTCGGGGGTTACTCCTACAATGAGCAGTTCTTC.